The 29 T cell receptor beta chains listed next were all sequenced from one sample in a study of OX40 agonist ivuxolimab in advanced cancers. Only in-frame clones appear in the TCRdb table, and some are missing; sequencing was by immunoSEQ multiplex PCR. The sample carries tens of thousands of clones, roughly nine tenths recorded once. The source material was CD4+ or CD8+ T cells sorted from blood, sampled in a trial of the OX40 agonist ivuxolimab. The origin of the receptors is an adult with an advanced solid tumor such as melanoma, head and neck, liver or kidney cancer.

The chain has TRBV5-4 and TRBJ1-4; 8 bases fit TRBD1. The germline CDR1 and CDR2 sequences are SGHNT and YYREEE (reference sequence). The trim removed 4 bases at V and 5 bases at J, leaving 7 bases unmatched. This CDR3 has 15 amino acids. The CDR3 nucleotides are TGTGCCAGCAGCCCGCGGACAGGGCAGAATGAAAAACTGTTTTTT. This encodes CASSPRTGQNEKLFF.

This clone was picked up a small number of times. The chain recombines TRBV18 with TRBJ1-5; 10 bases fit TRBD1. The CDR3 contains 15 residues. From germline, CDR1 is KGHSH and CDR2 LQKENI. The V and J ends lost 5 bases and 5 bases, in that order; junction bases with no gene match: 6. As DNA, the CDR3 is TGTGCCAGCTCAACGACAGGGGGCATGGATCAGCCCCAGCATTTT. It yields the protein CASSTTGGMDQPQHF.

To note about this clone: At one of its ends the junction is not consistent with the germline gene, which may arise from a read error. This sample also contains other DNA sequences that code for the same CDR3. CDR3 sequence: CASSPLATTYNEQFF. The CDR3 DNA reads TGTGCCAGCTCGCCACTAGCGACTACCTACAATGAGCAGTTCTTC. V is TRBV18 and J is TRBJ2-1; TRBD2 matches 7 bases. The length of the CDR3 is 15 residues. Germline loops: CDR1 KGHSH, CDR2 LQKENI.

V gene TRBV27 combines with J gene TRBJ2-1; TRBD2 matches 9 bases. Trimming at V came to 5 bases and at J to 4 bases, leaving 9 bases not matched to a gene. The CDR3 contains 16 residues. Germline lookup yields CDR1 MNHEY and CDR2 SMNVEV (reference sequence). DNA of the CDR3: TGTGCCAGCAGTCAAGCGCGCGGGAGGGCGTACAATGAGCAGTTCTTC. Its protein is CASSQARGRAYNEQFF.

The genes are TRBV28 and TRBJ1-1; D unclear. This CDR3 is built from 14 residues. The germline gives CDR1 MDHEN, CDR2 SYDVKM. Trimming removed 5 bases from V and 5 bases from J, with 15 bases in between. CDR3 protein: CASSRINGVTEAFF. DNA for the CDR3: TGTGCCAGCAGTAGGATTAACGGGGTGACTGAAGCTTTCTTT.

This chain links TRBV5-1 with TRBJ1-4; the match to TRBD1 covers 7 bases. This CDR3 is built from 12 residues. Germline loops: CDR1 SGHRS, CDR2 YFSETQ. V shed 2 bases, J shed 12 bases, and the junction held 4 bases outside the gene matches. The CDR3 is CASSLSTGELFF. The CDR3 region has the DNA TGCGCCAGCAGCTTATCTACAGGGGAACTGTTTTTT.

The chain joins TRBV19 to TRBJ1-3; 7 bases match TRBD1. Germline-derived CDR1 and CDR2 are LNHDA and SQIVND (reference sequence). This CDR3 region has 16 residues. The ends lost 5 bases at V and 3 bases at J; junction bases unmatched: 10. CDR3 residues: CASSGSGQLFGNTIYF. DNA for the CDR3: TGTGCCAGTAGTGGATCGGGACAGCTCTTTGGAAACACCATATATTTT.

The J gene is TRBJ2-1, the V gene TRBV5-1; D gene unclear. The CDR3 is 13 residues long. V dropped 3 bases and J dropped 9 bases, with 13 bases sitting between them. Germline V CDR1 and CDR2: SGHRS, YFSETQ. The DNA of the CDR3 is TGCGCCAGCAGCTCGTACCTTAACACTGAGCAGTTCTTC. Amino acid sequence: CASSSYLNTEQFF.

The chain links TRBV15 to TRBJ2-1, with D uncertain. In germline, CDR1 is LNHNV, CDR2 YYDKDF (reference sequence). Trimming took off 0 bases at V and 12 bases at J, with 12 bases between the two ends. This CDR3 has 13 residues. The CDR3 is CATSREGWQGQFF. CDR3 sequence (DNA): TGTGCCACCAGCAGAGAAGGCTGGCAAGGGCAGTTCTTC.

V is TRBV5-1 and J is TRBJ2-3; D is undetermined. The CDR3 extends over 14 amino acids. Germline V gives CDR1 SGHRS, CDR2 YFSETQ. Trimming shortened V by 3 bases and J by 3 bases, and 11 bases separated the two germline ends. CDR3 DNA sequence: TGCGCCAGCAGCTCGATTCAGGAGACAGATACGCAGTATTTT. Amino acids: CASSSIQETDTQYF.

The CDR3 sequence is CASSSTTTNEKLFF. DNA of the CDR3: TGCGCCAGCAGCTCGACAACAACTAATGAAAAACTGTTTTTT. The chain is built from TRBV5-1 and TRBJ1-4; D uncertain. Germline lookup yields CDR1 SGHRS and CDR2 YFSETQ. The length of the CDR3 is 14 residues. V was shortened by 3 bases and J by 0 bases, with 6 bases between the two germline ends.

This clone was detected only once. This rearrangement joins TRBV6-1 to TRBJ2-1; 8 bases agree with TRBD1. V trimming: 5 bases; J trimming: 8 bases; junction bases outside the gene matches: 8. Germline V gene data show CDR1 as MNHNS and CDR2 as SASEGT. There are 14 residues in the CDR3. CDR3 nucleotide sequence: TGTGCCAGCAGTATAGACAGGGGAGAGGATGAGCAGTTCTTC. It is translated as CASSIDRGEDEQFF.

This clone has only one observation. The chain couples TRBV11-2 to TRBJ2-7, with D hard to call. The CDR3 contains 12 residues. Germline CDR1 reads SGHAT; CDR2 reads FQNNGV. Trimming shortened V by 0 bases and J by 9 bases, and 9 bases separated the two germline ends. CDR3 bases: TGTGCCAGCAGCTTAGATAAGACCGCGCAGTACTTC. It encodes CASSLDKTAQYF.

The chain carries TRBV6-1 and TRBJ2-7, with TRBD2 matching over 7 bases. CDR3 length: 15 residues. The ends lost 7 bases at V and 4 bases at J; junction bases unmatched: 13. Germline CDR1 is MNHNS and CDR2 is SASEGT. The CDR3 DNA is TGTGCCAGCATTCGAGAGGGAGGGAGAGCTTACGAGCAGTACTTC. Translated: CASIREGGRAYEQYF.

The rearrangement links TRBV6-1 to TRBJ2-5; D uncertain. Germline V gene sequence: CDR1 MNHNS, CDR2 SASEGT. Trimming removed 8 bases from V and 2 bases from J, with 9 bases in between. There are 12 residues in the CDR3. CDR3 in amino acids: CASQLGQETQYF. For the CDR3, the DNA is TGTGCCAGCCAGTTGGGGCAAGAGACCCAGTACTTC.

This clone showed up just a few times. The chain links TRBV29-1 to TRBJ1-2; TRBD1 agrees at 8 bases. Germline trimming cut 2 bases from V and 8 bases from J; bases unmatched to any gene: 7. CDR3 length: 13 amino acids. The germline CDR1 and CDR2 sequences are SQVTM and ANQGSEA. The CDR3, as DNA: TGCAGCGTTGAAAGACAGGGGCTAGAGGGCTACACCTTC. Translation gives CSVERQGLEGYTF.

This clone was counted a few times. In nucleotides, the CDR3 is TGTGCCAGCAGCCCCAGAGGTGGCGGGGACTATGGCTACACCTTC. Encoded protein: CASSPRGGGDYGYTF. The chain has TRBV7-2 and TRBJ1-2; no clear D gene. Germline V CDR1 and CDR2: SGHTA, FQGNSA. The CDR3 consists of 15 residues. The V and J ends lost 5 bases and 3 bases respectively, with 16 bases between them.

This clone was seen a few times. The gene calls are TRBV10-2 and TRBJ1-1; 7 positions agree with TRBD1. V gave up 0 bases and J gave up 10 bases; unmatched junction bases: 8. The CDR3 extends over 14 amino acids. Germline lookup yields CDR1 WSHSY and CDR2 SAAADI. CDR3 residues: CASSESGQARGAFF. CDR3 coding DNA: TGCGCCAGCAGTGAGTCCGGACAGGCCCGAGGAGCTTTCTTT.

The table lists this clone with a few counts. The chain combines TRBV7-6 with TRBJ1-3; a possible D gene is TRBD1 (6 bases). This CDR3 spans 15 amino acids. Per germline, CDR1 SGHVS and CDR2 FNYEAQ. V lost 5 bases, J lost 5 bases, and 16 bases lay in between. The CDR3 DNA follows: TGTGCCAGCAGCCCCTCTTGGGGGGCAAGAAACACCATATATTTT. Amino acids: CASSPSWGARNTIYF.

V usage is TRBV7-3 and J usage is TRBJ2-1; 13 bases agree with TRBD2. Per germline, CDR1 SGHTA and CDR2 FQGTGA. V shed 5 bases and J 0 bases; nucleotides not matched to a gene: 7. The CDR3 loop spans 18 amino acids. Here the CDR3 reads CASSPGLAGDGSYNEQFF. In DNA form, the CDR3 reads TGTGCCAGCAGCCCCGGACTAGCGGGGGACGGCTCCTACAATGAGCAGTTCTTC.

CDR3 sequence: CASSQDLHREAYGYTF. The CDR3 nucleotides read TGCGCCAGCAGCCAAGACCTCCACAGGGAGGCGTATGGCTACACCTTC. The chain has TRBV4-3 and TRBJ1-2, with D perhaps TRBD1 (6 bases). CDR3 length equals 16 residues. Germline loops: CDR1 LGHNA, CDR2 YSLEER. The V gene lost 0 bases and the J gene lost 5 bases, with 16 bases spanning the gap.

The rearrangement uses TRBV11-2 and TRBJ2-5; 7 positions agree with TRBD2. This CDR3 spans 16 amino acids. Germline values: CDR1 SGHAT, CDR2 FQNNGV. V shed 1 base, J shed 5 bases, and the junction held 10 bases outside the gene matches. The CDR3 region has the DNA TGTGCCAGCAGCTTAGGCGGAAGCGGGATCGTGGAGACCCAGTACTTC. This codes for CASSLGGSGIVETQYF.

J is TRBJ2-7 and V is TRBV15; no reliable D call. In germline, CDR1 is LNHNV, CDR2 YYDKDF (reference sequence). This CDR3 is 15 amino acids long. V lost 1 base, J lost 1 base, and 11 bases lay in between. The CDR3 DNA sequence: TGTGCCACCAGCAGAGCCAGACAAGGGTCCTACGAGCAGTACTTC. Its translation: CATSRARQGSYEQYF. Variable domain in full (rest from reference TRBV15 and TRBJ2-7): DAMVIQNPRYQVTQFGKPVTLSCSQTLNHNVMYWYQQKSSQAPKLLFHYYDKDFNNEADTPDNFQSRRPNTSFCFLDIRSPGLGDTAMYLCATSRARQGSYEQYFGPGTRLTVT.

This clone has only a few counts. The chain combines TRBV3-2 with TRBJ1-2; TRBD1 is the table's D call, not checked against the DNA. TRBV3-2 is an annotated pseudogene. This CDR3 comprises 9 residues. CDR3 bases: TGTGCCAAATCAAATTGGACAGCGTTC. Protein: CAKSNWTAF.

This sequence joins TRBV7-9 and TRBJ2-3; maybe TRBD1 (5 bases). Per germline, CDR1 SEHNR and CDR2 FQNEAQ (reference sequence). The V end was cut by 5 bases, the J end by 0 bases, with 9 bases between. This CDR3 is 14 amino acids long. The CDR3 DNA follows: TGTGCCAGCAGCGTGAGGACAAGCACAGATACGCAGTATTTT. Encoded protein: CASSVRTSTDTQYF.

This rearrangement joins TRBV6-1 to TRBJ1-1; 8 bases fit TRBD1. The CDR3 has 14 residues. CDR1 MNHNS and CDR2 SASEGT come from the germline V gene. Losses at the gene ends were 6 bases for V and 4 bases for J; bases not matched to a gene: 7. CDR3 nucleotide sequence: TGTGCCAGCAGGTACCCTGACAGGGGCACTGAAGCTTTCTTT. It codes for CASRYPDRGTEAFF.

The CDR3 nucleotides are TGCGCCAGCAGATATGACACCGGGGAGCTGTTTTTT. Its protein is CASRYDTGELFF. The chain employs TRBV5-1 and TRBJ2-2; no clear D gene. CDR3 length: 12 residues. The V gene lost 5 bases and the J gene lost 3 bases, with 5 bases spanning the gap. Germline CDR1 is SGHRS and CDR2 is YFSETQ.

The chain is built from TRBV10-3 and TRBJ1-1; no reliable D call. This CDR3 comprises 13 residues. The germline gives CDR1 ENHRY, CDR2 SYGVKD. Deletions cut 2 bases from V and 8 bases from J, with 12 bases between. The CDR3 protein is CAISEVPKAEAFF. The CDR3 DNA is TGTGCCATCAGTGAGGTACCGAAAGCCGAAGCTTTCTTT.

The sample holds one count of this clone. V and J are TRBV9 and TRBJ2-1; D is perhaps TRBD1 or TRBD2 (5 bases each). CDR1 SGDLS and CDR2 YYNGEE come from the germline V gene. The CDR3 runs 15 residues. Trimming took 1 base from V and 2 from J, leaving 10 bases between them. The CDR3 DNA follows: TGTGCCAGCAGCGTATCCGAGGGGACCTACAATGAGCAGTTCTTC. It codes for CASSVSEGTYNEQFF.